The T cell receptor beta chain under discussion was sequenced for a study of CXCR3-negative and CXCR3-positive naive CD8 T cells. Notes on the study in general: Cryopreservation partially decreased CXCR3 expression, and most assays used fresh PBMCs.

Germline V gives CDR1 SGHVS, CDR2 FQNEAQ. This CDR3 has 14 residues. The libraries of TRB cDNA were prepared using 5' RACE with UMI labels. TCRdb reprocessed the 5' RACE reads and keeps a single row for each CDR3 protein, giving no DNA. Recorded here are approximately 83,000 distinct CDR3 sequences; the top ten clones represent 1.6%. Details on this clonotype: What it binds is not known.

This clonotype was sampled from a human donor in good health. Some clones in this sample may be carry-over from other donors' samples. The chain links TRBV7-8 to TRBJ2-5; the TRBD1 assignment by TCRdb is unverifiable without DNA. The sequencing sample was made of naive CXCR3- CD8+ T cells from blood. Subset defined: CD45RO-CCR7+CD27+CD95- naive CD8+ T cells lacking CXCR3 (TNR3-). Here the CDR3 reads CASSLAREQETQYF. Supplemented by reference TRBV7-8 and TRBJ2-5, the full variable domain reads GAGVSQSPRYKVAKRGQDVALRCDPISGHVSLFWYQQALGQGPEFLTYFQNEAQLDKSGLPSDRFFAERPEGSVSTLKIQRTQQEDSAVYLCASSLAREQETQYFGPGTRLLVL.